The 23 T cell receptor beta chains below all came from one sample that was sequenced in a study of T cells in Graves' hyperthyroidism and ophthalmopathy. It was RNA transcripts that yielded the amplified TCR beta CDR3 regions. TCR CDR3 underwent first-round RT-PCR with the HTBI primer set. TCRdb used MiXCR to reprocess the multiplex PCR reads, holding one entry per CDR3 protein. Here the sample spans about 640,000 distinct CDR3 sequences, roughly 14% being singletons. Sequenced sample: blood. These receptors came from a woman aged 45-60 years with Graves' ophthalmopathy.

The chain joins TRBV6-2 or TRBV6-3 to TRBJ2-4; D is unresolved. Trimming removed 0 bases from V and 0 bases from J, with 9 bases in between. This CDR3 contains 16 residues. CDR1 and CDR2 (germline): MNHEY, SVGEGT. Here the CDR3 reads CASSYSDRVAKNIQYF. For the CDR3, the DNA is TGTGCCAGCAGTTACTCAGACCGGGTAGCCAAAAACATTCAGTACTTC.

This clonotype was observed many times. This chain links TRBV24-1 with TRBJ1-5; 8 bases are a match to TRBD1. Unmatched junction bases numbered 6, after V lost 4 bases and J lost 5 bases. Germline V lookup: CDR1 KGHDR, CDR2 SFDVKD. The CDR3 spans 15 residues. CDR3 sequence (DNA): TGTGCCACCAGTGACCGGGGACAGGATGATCAGCCCCAGCATTTT. Protein product: CATSDRGQDDQPQHF.

This clonotype has at least ten counts. The rearrangement links TRBV20-1 to TRBJ2-3; 8 bases fit TRBD2. Trimming removed 0 bases from V and 3 bases from J; junction bases left unmatched: 8. Germline values: CDR1 DFQATT, CDR2 SNEGSKA (reference sequence). This CDR3 has 16 residues. The CDR3 coding sequence is TGCAGTGCTAGAGATGTTAGGAGCGGGAGAACAGATACGCAGTATTTT. This encodes CSARDVRSGRTDTQYF.

This clonotype came up many times. The chain recombines TRBV7-8 with TRBJ2-1, with D perhaps TRBD2 (6 bases). The CDR3 consists of 16 residues. Germline V gives CDR1 SGHVS, CDR2 FQNEAQ. Trimming left V 1 base short and J 6 bases short, with 16 bases between. The DNA of the CDR3 is TGTGCCAGCAGCTTAGGCCGGGACTTTACATTCAATGAGCAGTTCTTC. It encodes CASSLGRDFTFNEQFF. The full variable domain, completed using reference TRBV7-8 and TRBJ2-1, is GAGVSQSPRYKVAKRGQDVALRCDPISGHVSLFWYQQALGQGPEFLTYFQNEAQLDKSGLPSDRFFAERPEGSVSTLKIQRTQQEDSAVYLCASSLGRDFTFNEQFFGPGTRLTVL.

This chain links TRBV4-3 with TRBJ2-2, with no clear D. V was cut by 0 bases and J by 5 bases, with 7 bases left in between. Per the germline V gene, CDR1 is LGHNA and CDR2 is YSLEER. The CDR3 is 14 residues long. The CDR3 DNA is TGCGCCAGCAGCCAAGATAGCAGTACCGGGGAGCTGTTTTTT. This encodes CASSQDSSTGELFF.

Of note for this clonotype: Possible read error: a much larger clone is one base away. V gene TRBV10-3 combines with J gene TRBJ2-1; 13 bases are a match to TRBD2. Germline V gene data show CDR1 as ENHRY and CDR2 as SYGVKD. The CDR3 covers 17 residues. The CDR3 DNA follows: TGTGCCATCAGGGGGGGACTAGCGGGGAGCTCCTGCAATGAGCAGTTCTTC. It is translated as CAIRGGLAGSSCNEQFF.

This clonotype was picked up many times. The chain links TRBV9 to TRBJ1-2; 8 bases line up with TRBD1. Looked up from germline, CDR1 is SGDLS and CDR2 is YYNGEE. CDR3 length equals 14 residues. V was clipped by 3 bases and J by 6 bases; unmatched bases: 7. CDR3 sequence reads: CASSAGQGINGYTF. CDR3 sequence (DNA): TGTGCCAGCAGCGCCGGACAGGGTATCAATGGCTACACCTTC.

The chain links TRBV20-1 to TRBJ2-7, with 12 positions matching TRBD2. The trim removed 1 base at V and 4 bases at J, leaving 14 bases unmatched. The CDR3 contains 18 residues. CDR1 and CDR2 (germline): DFQATT, SNEGSKA (reference sequence). The chain's CDR3 is CSARVTSGSLGARYEQYF. The CDR3 bases are TGCAGTGCTAGAGTGACTAGCGGGAGTCTTGGAGCTAGGTACGAGCAGTACTTC.

This chain joins TRBV20-1 and TRBJ2-1; TRBD2 matches at 11 bases. The CDR3 sequence is 15 residues long. The germline V gene has CDR1 DFQATT and CDR2 SNEGSKA (reference sequence). V was clipped by 2 bases and J by 8 bases; unmatched bases: 8. DNA of the CDR3: TGCAGTGCTAGAAAACGGACTAGCGGGTCTGATGAGCAGTTCTTC. Translated: CSARKRTSGSDEQFF.

This clonotype has at least ten counts. The genes are TRBV7-2 and TRBJ1-1; D unresolved. This CDR3 spans 12 amino acids. CDR1 is SGHTA and CDR2 is FQGNSA in the germline V gene. Trimming took 2 bases from V and 6 from J, leaving 7 bases between them. For the CDR3, the DNA is TGTGCCAGCAGCTTAAGTTTGGCTGAAGCTTTCTTT. This translates into CASSLSLAEAFF.

The V gene is TRBV20-1, the J gene TRBJ1-2; D is unresolved. With 1 base removed from V and 4 bases from J, the gap between germline ends came to 7 bases. CDR1 DFQATT and CDR2 SNEGSKA come from the germline V gene (reference sequence). The CDR3 extends over 12 amino acids. CDR3 DNA: TGCAGTGCTAGAGTCTTATTCTATGGCTACACCTTC. It encodes CSARVLFYGYTF.

The chain links TRBV11-3 to TRBJ1-2; no firm D call. In germline, CDR1 is SGHNT, CDR2 YENEEA. The CDR3 covers 13 residues. The V end lost 1 base, the J end lost 4 bases, and 7 bases lay between the germline ends. The CDR3 loop is CASSLGDPYGYTF. For the CDR3, the DNA is TGTGCCAGCAGCTTAGGAGACCCCTATGGCTACACCTTC. The full variable domain, in which reference TRBV11-3 and TRBJ1-2 provide the parts outside the CDR3, is EAGVVQSPRYKIIEKKQPVAFWCNPISGHNTLYWYLQNLGQGPELLIRYENEEAVDDSQLPKDRFSAERLKGVDSTLKIQPAELGDSAVYLCASSLGDPYGYTFGSGTRLTVV.

This clonotype was seen many times. The rearrangement links TRBV13 to TRBJ2-1; 8 bases fit TRBD2. V was clipped by 8 bases and J by 8 bases; unmatched bases: 11. Germline assignment: CDR1 PRHDT and CDR2 FYEKMQ (reference sequence). The CDR3 has 14 residues. The CDR3 protein is CASRYGRASYEQFF. In nucleotides, the CDR3 is TGTGCCAGCCGATACGGGAGGGCCTCGTATGAGCAGTTCTTC.

This clonotype came up many times. The V call is TRBV20-1, the J call TRBJ2-5; 10 positions agree with TRBD2. Trimming removed 0 bases from V and 5 bases from J; junction bases left unmatched: 6. Germline assignment: CDR1 DFQATT and CDR2 SNEGSKA (reference sequence). The CDR3 sequence is 15 residues long. In nucleotides, the CDR3 is TGCAGTGCTAGAGATCAGAGCGGGAGGGGGGAGACCCAGTACTTC. Amino acids: CSARDQSGRGETQYF.

The J gene is TRBJ1-2, the V gene TRBV5-6; 9 bases align to TRBD1. The germline gives CDR1 SGHDT, CDR2 YYEEEE. This CDR3 is built from 12 residues. Trimming took 4 bases from V and 12 from J; bases not matched to a gene: 7. For the CDR3, the DNA is TGTGCCAGCAGCCGCGGGGACAGGGAGGACACCTTC. Translated: CASSRGDREDTF.

This clonotype was seen repeatedly, ten times or more. This rearrangement joins TRBV2 to TRBJ2-7; 8 bases align to TRBD1. The CDR3 length is 15 residues. CDR1 and CDR2 (germline): SNHLY, FYNNEI. Trimming removed 3 bases from V and 5 bases from J; junction bases left unmatched: 9. CDR3: CASSDWAGGRDEQYF. The CDR3 bases are TGTGCCAGCAGTGATTGGGCAGGGGGCAGGGACGAGCAGTACTTC.

This clonotype was detected many times. The chain combines TRBV9 with TRBJ2-1; 10 nucleotides line up with TRBD2. Trimming cost V 0 bases and J 9 bases; bases outside gene matches: 3. The germline gives CDR1 SGDLS, CDR2 YYNGEE. The CDR3 is 14 amino acids. CDR3: CASSVAAGGAEQFF. The CDR3 coding sequence is TGTGCCAGCAGCGTAGCAGCGGGAGGGGCTGAGCAGTTCTTC.

The table lists this clonotype with many counts. The chain carries TRBV29-1 and TRBJ2-7; 9 bases map to TRBD2. Germline assignment: CDR1 SQVTM and CDR2 ANQGSEA. The ends lost 4 bases at V and 9 bases at J; junction bases unmatched: 7. The CDR3 loop spans 12 amino acids. CDR3 sequence (DNA): TGCAGCGTTGTACTAGCGGGCTCGACGCAGTACTTC. Its protein is CSVVLAGSTQYF.

In this sample, this clonotype turned up a few times. The chain is built from TRBV27 and TRBJ1-1, with a weak D call TRBD1 (6 bases). Looked up from germline, CDR1 is MNHEY and CDR2 is SMNVEV (reference sequence). V was trimmed by 5 bases and J by 0 bases, leaving 13 bases between them. The CDR3 is 15 residues long. CDR3 residues: CASSKYRDMNTEAFF. The CDR3 nucleotides read TGTGCCAGCAGTAAATACAGGGATATGAACACTGAAGCTTTCTTT.

This clonotype occurred many times. The chain joins TRBV10-3 to TRBJ2-7; TRBD1 matches 9 bases. The J segment lost 4 bases and the V segment lost 5 bases, leaving 15 bases of the junction unmatched. Germline CDR1 reads ENHRY; CDR2 reads SYGVKD. The CDR3 consists of 17 residues. The CDR3: CAISRTGVGSRGYEQYF. The CDR3 DNA follows: TGTGCCATCAGTCGGACAGGGGTGGGGAGTCGTGGATACGAGCAGTACTTC.

This clonotype has ten or more counts. The chain combines TRBV2 with TRBJ2-3, with D perhaps matching TRBD1 or TRBD2 (5 bases each). The V and J ends lost 3 bases and 0 bases respectively, with 13 bases between them. The germline V gene has CDR1 SNHLY and CDR2 FYNNEI. This CDR3 has 16 amino acids. The CDR3 loop is CASSDWDGTSTDTQYF. As DNA, the CDR3 is TGTGCCAGCAGTGACTGGGACGGAACTAGCACAGATACGCAGTATTTT.

This clonotype was detected many times. The chain couples TRBV5-1 to TRBJ2-7; 12 bases fit TRBD2. This CDR3 region has 16 residues. The ends lost 0 bases at V and 3 bases at J; junction bases unmatched: 4. Germline V gene data show CDR1 as SGHRS and CDR2 as YFSETQ. CDR3 in DNA: TGCGCCAGCAGCTTGGCAGGGGGACTAGCGGGCTACGAGCAGTACTTC. Amino acid sequence: CASSLAGGLAGYEQYF.

The V gene is TRBV28, the J gene TRBJ1-2, with TRBD1 as a possible D gene (5 bases). The CDR3 runs to 11 residues. Germline V lookup: CDR1 MDHEN, CDR2 SYDVKM. V shed 9 bases and J shed 5 bases, with 10 bases lying between them. CDR3 sequence: CASQGEYGYTF. In DNA form, the CDR3 reads TGTGCCAGTCAGGGAGAATATGGCTACACCTTC.